Presented here are 27 T cell receptor beta chains from one specimen sequenced in a study of OX40 agonist ivuxolimab in advanced cancers. Profiling relied on immunoSEQ multiplex PCR, and the TCRdb table lists in-frame clones only, not all of them. The profile shows 30,000 to 35,000 clones, about 80% of them singletons. Source: CD4+ or CD8+ T cells sorted from blood, taken in a trial of the OX40 agonist ivuxolimab. These receptors came from an adult with an advanced solid tumor such as melanoma, head and neck, liver or kidney cancer.

The chain uses TRBV11-1 and TRBJ2-7; unclear D gene. This CDR3 is built from 14 residues. Germline values: CDR1 SGHAT, CDR2 FQDESV (reference sequence). Trimming left V 5 bases short and J 0 bases short, with 11 bases between. The CDR3 sequence is CASSPGGSSYEQYF. CDR3 nucleotide sequence: TGTGCCAGCAGCCCAGGCGGAAGCTCCTACGAGCAGTACTTC.

This rearrangement joins TRBV14 to TRBJ2-7; 8 positions agree with TRBD1. The trim removed 2 bases at V and 6 bases at J, leaving 12 bases unmatched. The CDR3 runs 16 residues. CDR1 and CDR2 from the germline V gene are SGHDN and FVKESK. The CDR3 DNA sequence: TGTGCCAGCAGCCAATATCTGGGACAGGTTTGGGGCGAGCAGTACTTC. This gives the protein CASSQYLGQVWGEQYF. Supplemented by reference TRBV14 and TRBJ2-7, the full variable domain reads EAGVTQFPSHSVIEKGQTVTLRCDPISGHDNLYWYRRVMGKEIKFLLHFVKESKQDESGMPNNRFLAERTGGTYSTLKVQPAELEDSGVYFCASSQYLGQVWGEQYFGPGTRLTVT.

There are a few counts of this clone. The genes are TRBV14 and TRBJ1-1; 8 bases agree with TRBD1. The CDR3 runs 15 residues. The ends lost 5 bases at V and 4 bases at J; junction bases unmatched: 9. CDR1 SGHDN and CDR2 FVKESK come from the germline V gene. The CDR3 is CASSWSRQGSTEAFF. CDR3 nucleotides: TGTGCCAGCAGCTGGTCGAGACAGGGGAGCACTGAAGCTTTCTTT.

As regards this clone: Other nucleotide sequences in the sample specify the same CDR3. The chain is built from TRBV7-6 and TRBJ1-1; a possible D gene is TRBD1 (6 bases). CDR1 SGHVS and CDR2 FNYEAQ come from the germline V gene. This CDR3 region has 15 residues. V was trimmed by 4 bases and J by 1 base, leaving 13 bases between them. CDR3: CASSWAGVENTEAFF. The CDR3 DNA follows: TGTGCCAGCAGCTGGGCAGGGGTGGAGAACACTGAAGCTTTCTTT.

CDR3 loop: CACMEISLNYGYTF. The CDR3 coding sequence is TGTGCCTGCATGGAAATTTCACTAAACTATGGCTACACCTTC. The chain joins TRBV30 to TRBJ1-2; D not resolved. The germline gives CDR1 GTSNPN, CDR2 SVGIG (reference sequence). V gave up 6 bases and J gave up 2 bases, with 16 bases separating them. The length of the CDR3 is 14 residues.

This chain connects TRBV4-3 to TRBJ2-3; TRBD2 agrees at 12 bases. The CDR3 runs 17 residues. The J segment lost 6 bases and the V segment lost 3 bases, leaving 10 bases of the junction unmatched. The germline gives CDR1 LGHNA, CDR2 YSLEER. CDR3 sequence (DNA): TGCGCCAGCAGCCAGGGCGCCCTAGCGGGGGGGCGGGATACGCAGTATTTT. Protein: CASSQGALAGGRDTQYF.

The chain joins TRBV5-6 to TRBJ2-7; D is perhaps TRBD1 (5 bases). In germline, CDR1 is SGHDT, CDR2 YYEEEE. This CDR3 spans 13 amino acids. V lost 3 bases, J lost 0 bases, and 7 bases lay in between. The CDR3 nucleotides are TGTGCCAGCAGCTCAGGGTCCTCCTACGAGCAGTACTTC. Translating it yields CASSSGSSYEQYF.

J is TRBJ2-1 and V is TRBV5-6; 11 positions agree with TRBD1. V lost 3 bases and J lost 2; bases outside the gene matches: 4. Germline CDR1 is SGHDT and CDR2 is YYEEEE. The CDR3 sequence is 16 residues long. CDR3 nucleotide sequence: TGTGCCAGCAGCTCCGGGACAGGGGGTGCCTACAATGAGCAGTTCTTC. It specifies CASSSGTGGAYNEQFF.

This clone was seen only once. This chain connects TRBV10-3 to TRBJ2-3; unclear D gene. CDR3 length equals 15 residues. V was trimmed by 2 bases and J by 0 bases, leaving 9 bases between them. Germline assignment: CDR1 ENHRY and CDR2 SYGVKD. The CDR3 sequence is CAISEPLTSTDTQYF. CDR3 nucleotides: TGTGCCATCAGTGAGCCCTTGACTAGCACAGATACGCAGTATTTT.

The chain uses TRBV9 and TRBJ1-2; 8 positions agree with TRBD1. Germline loops: CDR1 SGDLS, CDR2 YYNGEE. V shed 4 bases, J shed 4 bases, and the junction held 21 bases outside the gene matches. This CDR3 contains 19 residues. The CDR3 here is CASSPTVGIVVTGVYGYTF. Written as DNA, the CDR3 is TGTGCCAGCAGCCCAACCGTAGGAATCGTGGTGACAGGGGTCTATGGCTACACCTTC.

The chain is built from TRBV7-8 and TRBJ2-7; D not resolved. CDR3 length: 14 residues. V lost 1 base to trimming and J lost 2 bases, with 9 bases between them. From germline, CDR1 is SGHVS and CDR2 FQNEAQ. CDR3 sequence (DNA): TGTGCCAGCAGCTTAGGGATGTCGGCCTACGAGCAGTACTTC. It specifies CASSLGMSAYEQYF.

The genes are TRBV19 and TRBJ1-4, with D possibly matching TRBD1 (5 bases). Per the germline V gene, CDR1 is LNHDA and CDR2 is SQIVND (reference sequence). The CDR3 consists of 13 residues. The V and J ends lost 0 bases and 6 bases respectively, with 5 bases between them. The CDR3 reads CASSIDRDEKLFF. CDR3 nucleotides: TGTGCCAGTAGTATAGACAGGGATGAAAAACTGTTTTTT.

V and J are TRBV9 and TRBJ2-1; D unclear. The CDR3 spans 16 residues. V was trimmed by 1 base and J by 2 bases, leaving 13 bases between them. Germline V gives CDR1 SGDLS, CDR2 YYNGEE. CDR3 in amino acids: CASSVIAESPYNEQFF. In DNA form, the CDR3 reads TGTGCCAGCAGCGTAATTGCGGAGTCCCCCTACAATGAGCAGTTCTTC.

The rearrangement joins TRBV23-1 to TRBJ1-1; possibly TRBD1 for D (6 bases). TRBV23-1 is noted as an ORF with a role that remains uncertain. The CDR3 length is 21 residues. V was trimmed by 0 bases and J by 0 bases, leaving 26 bases between them. The CDR3 sequence is CASSQSYQRYRVPQMNTEAFF. DNA of the CDR3: TGCGCCAGCAGTCAATCGTACCAGCGGTACAGGGTTCCTCAAATGAACACTGAAGCTTTCTTT.

This clone appeared a single time. The rearrangement links TRBV4-1 to TRBJ2-5; 7 nucleotides align to TRBD2. Germline V lookup: CDR1 MGHRA, CDR2 YSYEKL. The CDR3 loop spans 18 amino acids. V dropped 4 bases and J dropped 0; count of bases not matched to a gene: 14. The DNA for the CDR3 is TGCGCCAGCAGCCCCCGGGGCAGGGCCCGGGGGGACCAAGAGACCCAGTACTTC. It encodes CASSPRGRARGDQETQYF.

This clone was detected a few times. The chain links TRBV28 to TRBJ1-6; unclear D gene. The germline gives CDR1 MDHEN, CDR2 SYDVKM. V lost 1 base and J lost 0, with 13 bases in between. CDR3 size: 18 residues. For the CDR3, the DNA is TGTGCCAGCAGTTTATACCCCACAAGGTACTCCTATAATTCACCCCTCCACTTT. This encodes CASSLYPTRYSYNSPLHF.

In this sample, this clone turned up once. The rearrangement uses TRBV19 and TRBJ2-3; D is possibly TRBD2 (5 bases). Germline CDR1 and CDR2: LNHDA and SQIVND (reference sequence). The CDR3 has 15 amino acids. The V and J ends lost 3 bases and 5 bases respectively, with 15 bases between them. CDR3 DNA: TGTGCCAGTAGTATTCTCCTACCCGGAGGAGATACGCAGTATTTT. Amino acid sequence: CASSILLPGGDTQYF.

The chain employs TRBV6-1 and TRBJ1-1; D not resolved. The CDR3 length is 11 residues. Trimming took 6 bases from V and 10 from J, leaving 12 bases between them. Per the germline V gene, CDR1 is MNHNS and CDR2 is SASEGT. CDR3 loop: CASSPPRVAFF. The CDR3 region has the DNA TGTGCCAGCAGCCCGCCCCGGGTAGCTTTCTTT.

The chain recombines TRBV11-2 with TRBJ2-5; D unclear. The CDR3 consists of 13 residues. Germline loops: CDR1 SGHAT, CDR2 FQNNGV. Deletions cut 1 base from V and 0 bases from J, with 3 bases between. The CDR3 protein is CASSLVNQETQYF. DNA for the CDR3: TGTGCCAGCAGCTTAGTAAACCAAGAGACCCAGTACTTC.

The chain uses TRBV6-4 and TRBJ2-3; 8 nucleotides match TRBD2. CDR3 size: 16 residues. The junction had 4 bases not matched to a gene; V was cut back by 0 bases and J by 2 bases. CDR1 and CDR2 (germline): MRHNA, SNTAGT. CDR3 coding DNA: TGTGCCAGCAGTGACTCTAGCGGGGCGGCCACAGATACGCAGTATTTT. It is translated as CASSDSSGAATDTQYF.

The V gene is TRBV29-1, the J gene TRBJ2-5, with D possibly matching TRBD1 (6 bases). The CDR3 totals 12 residues. The germline V gene encodes CDR1 SQVTM and CDR2 ANQGSEA. Trimming removed 5 bases at V and 7 bases at J, with 14 bases between. The CDR3 nucleotides read TGCAGCGTTCCTGGACAGTGGGGGACCCAGTACTTC. The encoded protein is CSVPGQWGTQYF.

V usage is TRBV7-3 and J usage is TRBJ2-2; D remains unclear. In germline, CDR1 is SGHTA, CDR2 FQGTGA. V was cut by 2 bases and J by 8 bases, with 15 bases left in between. The CDR3 spans 15 residues. CDR3 nucleotide sequence: TGTGCCAGCAGCTTAGGCGCGAACAGAAAGGGGGAGCTGTTTTTT. Translating gives CASSLGANRKGELFF.

The chain joins TRBV19 to TRBJ1-1, with D unresolved. The CDR3 covers 13 residues. Germline V CDR1 and CDR2: LNHDA, SQIVND (reference sequence). Trimming pared 2 bases from V and 3 bases from J, leaving 7 bases between. In nucleotides, the CDR3 is TGTGCCAGTAGTATATACGGAGACACTGAAGCTTTCTTT. As protein: CASSIYGDTEAFF.

The chain carries TRBV14 and TRBJ1-1, with D perhaps TRBD1 (5 bases). The CDR3 sequence is 12 residues long. Trimming left V 1 base short and J 7 bases short, with 7 bases between. Germline CDR1 and CDR2: SGHDN and FVKESK. Written as DNA, the CDR3 is TGTGCCAGCAGCCAAGTCCAGGGTGAAGCTTTCTTT. It encodes CASSQVQGEAFF.

The chain recombines TRBV11-1 with TRBJ2-3; 11 nucleotides agree with TRBD2. Germline V gene sequence: CDR1 SGHAT, CDR2 FQDESV (reference sequence). The CDR3 has 17 residues. Germline trimming cut 4 bases from V and 3 bases from J; bases unmatched to any gene: 9. The CDR3 coding sequence is TGTGCCAGCAGCTCGTTTAGCGGGAGGGCCGTGACAGATACGCAGTATTTT. This translates into CASSSFSGRAVTDTQYF.

The chain combines TRBV30 with TRBJ2-3; D is possibly TRBD2 (6 bases). The germline V gene has CDR1 GTSNPN and CDR2 SVGIG (reference sequence). CDR3 length equals 16 residues. Trimming cost V 1 base and J 2 bases, with 16 bases left between them. The CDR3 DNA is TGTGCCTGGAGTGCCGGGACTTCAACTGTCACAGATACGCAGTATTTT. Translating gives CAWSAGTSTVTDTQYF.

The chain combines TRBV7-2 with TRBJ2-2; D may be TRBD1 (6 bases). The CDR3 has 15 residues. Per the germline V gene, CDR1 is SGHTA and CDR2 is FQGNSA. V was pared by 3 bases and J by 1 base, with 9 bases between. The CDR3 loop is CASSFRQENTGELFF. The DNA for the CDR3 is TGTGCCAGCAGCTTCAGACAGGAGAACACCGGGGAGCTGTTTTTT. The full variable domain, with the rest looked up from reference TRBV7-2 and TRBJ2-2, is GAGVSQSPSNKVTEKGKDVELRCDPISGHTALYWYRQSLGQGLEFLIYFQGNSAPDKSGLPSDRFSAERTGGSVSTLTIQRTQQEDSAVYLCASSFRQENTGELFFGEGSRLTVL.